The entry below gives a single T cell receptor beta chain sequence along with its context. Its antigen target is currently unknown. Base qualities are not recorded, but no much larger clone differs from it by a single base. TCRbeta CDR3 regions were amplified from genomic DNA by means of the immunoSEQ Assay, a bias-controlled multiplex PCR. The paper's data handling went like this. Within the assay, amplification of reference gene primers was used to estimate how many nucleated cells each sample contained. To quantify the absolute abundance of each unique TCRbeta CDR3 rearrangement, sequence reads were collapsed and filtered. For each sample, productive Simpson clonality was calculated by taking the square root of Simpson's diversity index across productive rearrangements. Not all clones reach the TCRdb copy of this immuneACCESS table, which keeps in-frame sequences only. Checked studies attribute under half of the gap to unresolved V genes and leave the rest unexplained. Clone size and V and J calls were adopted from that table, with D and trimming inferred from the DNA. This sample comprises approximately 250,000 clones, approximately 85% of them detected only once. The top ten clones comprise about 6% of the sample.

These data belong to a study of blood T cell repertoires in COVID-19 (dated by TCRdb to 2018 to 2020). Background on the whole study: Samples covering the acute and convalescent phases of COVID-19 were provided by collaborators in the United States, Italy and Spain. The material from the prospective study consisted of cDNA or gDNA derived from T cells, B-cell-depleted T cells, or PBMCs. The dataset comprised deeply sampled blood TCRbeta repertoires from subjects exposed to, actively infected with, or recovered from COVID-19. The repertoires were released in a freely available public database meant as a resource for research on the immune response to SARS-CoV-2. Samples came from the ongoing ImmuneRACE study (first 160 participants) plus 1,254 subjects from 6 global collaborators. Nearly every sample came with metadata listing a de-identified subject ID, COVID-19 status, age in years and sex. HLA class I and class II types, where available, came from metadata supplied by the sample provider rather than from assay-based typing.

The full study reports these points: The quantity of clinical and demographic metadata differed by source and by participant and was supplied without curation.

In Seattle, one collaborating source enrolled patients while the infection was active and tracked those patients longitudinally over the course of disease. The collaborating institutions used their own protocols to collect whole blood in K2EDTA tubes. For TCRbeta analysis, collaborator samples were shipped as frozen whole blood, as isolated PBMCs, or as DNA extracted from either sample type. The germline V gene encodes CDR1 PRHDT and CDR2 FYEKMQ (reference sequence). Trimming removed 3 bases from V and 4 bases from J, leaving 13 bases between the germline ends. From the cysteine up to the phenylalanine, the CDR3 has a length of 15 residues. Kept here is only the CDR3 DNA, which spans 45 bases and is read in frame from base 1.

This sequence originates from a woman older than 75 with COVID-19, enrolled during active disease. Specimen: peripheral blood. The chain was built from TRBV13 and TRBJ1-3; matching of 6 bases hints at TRBD1 as the D gene. The CDR3 protein: CASSLGRGYGNTIYF. In nucleotide form, the sequence is TGTGCCAGCAGCTTGGGCAGGGGATACGGAAACACCATATATTTT. The full variable domain, completed from the reference TRBV13 and TRBJ1-3 proteins outside the CDR3, reads AAGVIQSPRHLIKEKRETATLKCYPIPRHDTVYWYQQGPGQDPQFLISFYEKMQSDKGSIPDRFSAQQFSDYHSELNMSSLELGDSALYFCASSLGRGYGNTIYFGEGSWLTVV.